This is a list of T cell receptor beta chains from one sample in a study of early T cells in non-severe SARS-CoV-2 infection. TCRdb reanalysed the 5' RACE reads using MiXCR and keeps one entry per CDR3 protein. Among tens of thousands of distinct CDR3 sequences, 9.5% to 15% were seen once, and the ten largest hold about 2.5%. The sequences come from whole blood, collected at baseline. These receptors originate from an adult who was a healthcare worker with PCR-confirmed SARS-CoV-2 infection or an uninfected control (not recorded which). Both conserved end residues are trimmed from each CDR3.

CDR3	V	J
SARSEDVDRGAF	TRBV20-1	TRBJ1-1
ASSPAQGLSYEQY	TRBV4-3	TRBJ2-7
ASSLVVQGGDTGELF	TRBV5-5	TRBJ2-2
ASSSLLGAGETQY	TRBV27	TRBJ2-5
ATTDSNTDTQY	TRBV24-1	TRBJ2-3
ASSPYYEQY	TRBV28	TRBJ2-7
ASRMTGSPSGANVLT	TRBV19	TRBJ2-6
SVDRGTPTGAF	TRBV29-1	TRBJ1-1
ASSLAGNSPLH	TRBV5-1	TRBJ1-6
ASIGASGLNEQF	TRBV6-2/TRBV6-3	TRBJ2-1